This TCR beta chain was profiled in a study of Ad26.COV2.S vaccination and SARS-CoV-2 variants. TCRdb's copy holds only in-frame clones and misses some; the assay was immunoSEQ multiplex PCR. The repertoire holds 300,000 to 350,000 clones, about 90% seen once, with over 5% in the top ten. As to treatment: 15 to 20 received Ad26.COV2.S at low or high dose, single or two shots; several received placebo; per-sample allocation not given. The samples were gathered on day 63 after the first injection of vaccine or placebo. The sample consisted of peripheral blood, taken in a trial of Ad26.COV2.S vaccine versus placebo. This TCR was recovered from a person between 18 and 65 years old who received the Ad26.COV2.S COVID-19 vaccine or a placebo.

CDR3 residues: CATSSGTGELFF. The CDR3 nucleotides are TGTGCCACCAGCTCCGGGACCGGGGAGCTGTTTTTT. V is TRBV15 and J is TRBJ2-2; no clear D. CDR1 is LNHNV, CDR2 YYDKDF, per germline (reference sequence). This CDR3 has 12 amino acids. V lost 5 bases to trimming and J lost 5 bases, with 6 bases between them.